Described below is a single TCR beta chain sequence and its context. The data stem from a study of blood T cells in healthy people across ages. Then a second PCR, running about 7 to 11 cycles, was carried out with a sample-barcoded 5' primer and a J-beta primer mix. Sequencing yielded, for each sample, at least 3 million paired-end reads carrying CDR3. Via MiXCR, TCRdb re-called the 5' RACE reads, giving one row per CDR3 protein. The table records 750,000 to 850,000 distinct CDR3 sequences, around a quarter of them present only once. V lost 3 bases to trimming and J lost 10 bases; unmatched junction nucleotides: 4. This CDR3 is built from 14 residues. The V gene's germline CDR1 is LNHDA and CDR2 SQIVND (reference sequence). These same data were also listed under a study on T cells of mothers and their children. From that study: Samples were obtained from three healthy Caucasian mothers and their six children. Over 9.5 million TCR beta CDR3 reads were obtained from each mother, and 2.5 million to 3.5 million from each child.

The J gene is TRBJ2-6, the V gene TRBV19; TRBD1 matches 9 bases. Sequenced sample: blood. The TCR sequence derives from a boy younger than 18 in good health. The CDR3 here is CASSITGTGNVLTF. In nucleotides, the CDR3 is TGTGCCAGTAGTATCACCGGGACAGGGAACGTCCTGACTTTC. Filled out from reference TRBV19 and TRBJ2-6, the complete variable domain reads DGGITQSPKYLFRKEGQNVTLSCEQNLNHDAMYWYRQDPGQGLRLIYYSQIVNDFQKGDIAEGYSVSREKKESFPLTVTSAQKNPTAFYLCASSITGTGNVLTFGAGSRLTVL.